This T cell receptor (beta chain) is drawn from a study of shared clonotypes between healthy human individuals (dated by TCRdb to the early 2020s). Some background on the complete study: A couple of women and three men aged 18 to 49 years were included in the cohort. Per donor, three plates each were used for CD4 naive and CD4 memory, two for CD8 naive, and one for CD8 memory. To estimate repertoire size and how much clonotype sharing occurs between individuals, the study deeply sequenced the blood TCR repertoires of several healthy adults. To increase sequencing depth and limit assay-specific biases, TCR repertoire library preparation and sequencing were carried out by different laboratories using diverse techniques. Leukapheresis yielded between about 0.85 and 9.5 billion PBMCs per donor. Results the study describes overall, beyond this receptor: Naive subsets generally had larger estimated clonotype richness than memory subsets did. Across a handful of donors, approximately 4.9% of naive CD4, more than 3% of naive CD8, roughly 2.3% of memory CD4, and 0.3% to 0.45% of memory CD8 clonotypes were shared. Even with the large sequencing depth, rarefaction of the sorted-subset datasets indicated that sequencing was incomplete. Sampling was restricted to blood, and TCR repertoires in tissue are likely to differ from TCR repertoires in blood. The small number of donors limited the genetic and exposure-history diversity represented. Compared with non-shared clonotypes, clonotypes shared by all four sorted-subset donors had higher generation probabilities. Pairwise subsampling led to the expectation that sequencing depth would affect the degree of clonotype sharing among donors.

Using the deep immunoSEQ assay, multiplex PCR amplified TCR CDR3 regions from genomic DNA. For each cell subset, the extracted genomic DNA was distributed evenly across all wells of several immunoSEQ 96-well plates, and each plate served as one replicate. For sorted subsets, each replicate PCR was loaded with approximately 200 ng genomic DNA, equivalent to 25,000 to 30,000 T cell genomes. Purified libraries were quantified with a Qubit 3.0 fluorometer, sized on a Bioanalyzer 2100, and re-quantified with the KAPA Library Quantification kit. Every immunoSEQ 96-well plate was sequenced on a dedicated single-read 150-cycle Illumina NextSeq 550 flow cell. As for how the authors treated the data: Because the immunoSEQ output held only junctional sequences and lacked quality scores, the filtering could not match the filtering applied to full-length reads. Sequences were annotated with PyIR, a Python wrapper for IgBLAST v1.9, using IMGT germline references to assign V/J genes and CDR3. Reads with weak V/J assignments (E-value above 1e-6), missing CDR3, stop codons, out-of-frame junctions, or ambiguous translated residues were removed. V3J clonotypes were defined by identical inferred V gene, J gene, and CDR3 amino acid sequence. Percentage overlap between repertoires was computed as shared unique clonotypes divided by the size of the smaller repertoire. Three approaches were used to assess repertoire richness: RTK rarefaction, the Chao1 estimator, and Recon v2.1 estimates of unobserved clonotypes. For all TCRbeta clonotypes obtained by the gDNA method from a few donors, generation probabilities were computed with OLGA. TCRdb's version of the immuneACCESS table is confined to in-frame rearrangements and falls short of the full clone set. An unresolved V gene accounts for under half of the shortfall where checked; the remainder is of unknown origin. Clone size and the V and J calls come from that table; the DNA yielded D and trimming. For this sample there are about 2.1 million clones; around 93% appear just once. Of the sample, less than 2% falls within the top ten clones.

With respect to this clone: Its antigen has not been determined. No base-level quality is on record; no much larger clone is a single base apart.

For the CD8 naive samples, CD45RO-negative cells were positively selected for CCR7, yielding a CD45RA+CCR7+ population from which TemRA cells were excluded. The donors were healthy, HIV-negative adults who had no recently reported acute infections or vaccinations. Every donor was a Caucasian adult living in Nashville, Tennessee, USA. Blood was obtained by leukapheresis, after which PBMCs were separated by Ficoll-Histopaque density gradient centrifugation and cryopreserved in liquid nitrogen vapor phase. Analytical flow cytometry was used to check the purity and quantity of each magnetically sorted T cell population. Genomic DNA was isolated from every sorted fraction and measured by UV absorbance on a Nanodrop 2000c. The clonotype originates from a man between 18 and 35 years old in good health. Some clones in this sample may be carry-over from other donors' samples. The sample comprised naive CD8+ T cells from PBMCs. Read against the paper, the sample's cell subset or site label means: CD45RA+CCR7+.

The CDR3 region: CAWSDRYDTGELFF. The DNA reads as follows: TGTGCCTGGAGTGACCGGTATGACACCGGGGAGCTGTTTTTT. The rearranged chain carries TRBV30 and TRBJ2-2, with no confident D gene call. The CDR3 numbers 14 residues from cysteine through phenylalanine. The retained sequence is limited to the CDR3, 42 bases, with the frame set at the first base. The germline V gene (reference sequence) gives CDR1 as GTSNPN and CDR2 as SVGIG. Trimming at the junction amounts to 1 base on V and 3 bases on J, and the germline ends lie 9 bases apart.